Reported below is one TCR beta chain. Its matching antigen is unknown. This sample is drawn from a study of Tregs in tolerant kidney transplant recipients. Measured with immunoSEQ multiplex PCR; TCRdb has only the in-frame clones, and not every one. The table has fewer than 80,000 clones, 95% to 98% seen once. Germline V gives CDR1 MGHRA, CDR2 YSYEKL. This CDR3 contains 15 residues. J was trimmed by 14 bases and V by 4 bases; bases with no gene match: 17. Study findings and constraints: Nucleotide sequences could not be compared across some patients' samples due to primer changes.

The sequence was obtained from a human donor who received a combined kidney and bone marrow transplant. The chain uses TRBV4-1 and TRBJ2-1; 7 bases agree with TRBD1. The starting material was Tregs from blood, obtained before the transplant. The CDR3 region is CASSPEDRDQPTEFF. CDR3 sequence (DNA): TGCGCCAGCAGCCCGGAAGACAGGGACCAACCCACGGAGTTCTTC.